The clone carrying this TCR beta chain came up a few times. The antigen is unknown. Authors of the study amplified TCR beta CDR3 regions from RNA transcripts. The study used the HTBI primer set for a first-round RT-PCR of the TCR CDR3. MiXCR, applied by TCRdb to the multiplex PCR reads, yields one record per CDR3 protein. Found here are 300,000 to 400,000 distinct CDR3 sequences, approximately 15% of them singletons; the top ten hold roughly a fifth. The sample is drawn from a study of T cells in Graves' hyperthyroidism and ophthalmopathy. Whole-study findings and limits: Clonotypes that were expanded in thyroid above 0.001 mostly appeared in blood too.

Exclusion of a patient resulted from uncontrolled infection, other autoimmune disease, pregnancy or lactation. Extraction of PBMCs used approximately 10 ml of fresh peripheral blood. Trimming stripped 4 bases from V and 0 bases from J, with 12 bases between. CDR1 and CDR2 from the germline V gene are LNHDA and SQIVND (reference sequence). CDR3 size: 16 residues. What was sequenced was blood. This receptor was taken from a woman aged 25 to 45 with Graves' ophthalmopathy. V is TRBV19 and J is TRBJ2-2; D uncertain. CDR3: CASSRPSNANTGELFF. CDR3 nucleotides: TGTGCCAGTAGTAGACCTTCGAACGCGAACACCGGGGAGCTGTTTTTT.